The 14 T cell receptor beta chains in this list originate from one sample, sequenced in a study of response to subunit inactivated influenza vaccine. TCRdb independently ran MiXCR on the RT-PCR reads; one entry per CDR3 protein. Among almost 250,000 distinct CDR3 sequences listed, over 9% were seen once. Sample: non-naive T cells sorted from PBMCs, taken less than 15 days before vaccination. The receptors stem from a man aged 45-60 years who received an inactivated influenza vaccine.

At least ten counts were recorded for this clonotype. This sequence joins TRBV12-3 or TRBV12-4 and TRBJ2-5; D is possibly TRBD2 (6 bases). The ends were cut back, 5 bases at V and 2 bases at J, with 15 bases in the middle. This CDR3 contains 15 residues. The CDR3 protein is CASSPGLAPQETQYF. The DNA for the CDR3 is TGTGCCAGCAGTCCGGGACTCGCCCCGCAAGAGACCCAGTACTTC.

This clonotype was counted a few times. The rearrangement joins TRBV4-3 to TRBJ2-6; 7 nucleotides agree with TRBD1. The V segment lost 0 bases and the J segment 0 bases; nucleotides outside the gene matches: 8. The V gene's germline CDR1 is LGHNA and CDR2 YSLEER. CDR3 length: 19 amino acids. The CDR3 coding sequence is TGCGCCAGCAGCCAAGAGAAGACAGGGTCATTCTCTGGGGCCAACGTCCTGACTTTC. Translating gives CASSQEKTGSFSGANVLTF.

This rearrangement joins TRBV27 to TRBJ2-1; D not certain. Germline V gene sequence: CDR1 MNHEY, CDR2 SMNVEV (reference sequence). The CDR3 is 14 amino acids. The germline V and J ends were trimmed by 3 bases and 8 bases, with 14 bases remaining between them. The CDR3 loop is CASSFLTKIDEQFF. CDR3 nucleotide sequence: TGTGCCAGCAGTTTCTTAACTAAGATCGATGAGCAGTTCTTC.

This clonotype was counted ten times or more. The chain combines TRBV7-2 with TRBJ1-2; D is unresolved. CDR3 length equals 16 residues. V was clipped by 4 bases and J by 5 bases, with 20 bases between them. From germline, CDR1 is SGHTA and CDR2 FQGNSA. The CDR3 is CASSSLFGVGDYGYTF. The DNA of the CDR3 is TGTGCCAGCAGCTCCCTCTTCGGGGTCGGGGATTATGGCTACACCTTC.

The V gene is TRBV12-3 or TRBV12-4, the J gene TRBJ2-5, with TRBD1 matching 7 bases. CDR3 size: 14 residues. V was clipped by 7 bases and J by 3 bases; unmatched bases: 8. CDR3 DNA: TGTGCCAGCACTTTCGAAACAGGGGAAGAGACCCAGTACTTC. Its translation: CASTFETGEETQYF.

Only a few counts were recorded for this clonotype. The chain has TRBV9 and TRBJ1-3; a weak D match, TRBD1 (6 bases). This CDR3 has 16 amino acids. Germline CDR1 SGDLS, CDR2 YYNGEE. V lost 4 bases and J lost 0, with 14 bases in between. As DNA, the CDR3 is TGTGCCAGCAGCCTAACAGGGAGGAGCTCTGGAAACACCATATATTTT. This sequence encodes CASSLTGRSSGNTIYF.

This clonotype was detected only a few times. The rearrangement links TRBV7-9 to TRBJ2-7; the match to TRBD1 covers 7 bases. Trimming removed 5 bases from V and 3 bases from J; junction bases left unmatched: 7. The CDR3 has 14 amino acids. The V gene's germline CDR1 is SEHNR and CDR2 FQNEAQ (reference sequence). The CDR3 bases are TGTGCCAGCAGCAATTCCGGGACAGACTACGAGCAGTACTTC. It is translated as CASSNSGTDYEQYF.

The rearrangement uses TRBV4-1 and TRBJ2-3, with D maybe TRBD2 (6 bases). Trimming left V 0 bases short and J 8 bases short, with 24 bases between. Germline values: CDR1 MGHRA, CDR2 YSYEKL. The CDR3 runs to 18 residues. The DNA for the CDR3 is TGCGCCAGCAGCCAAGATGATAGCGGCAGCGTGAGGGGCTTTACGCAGTATTTT. Protein sequence: CASSQDDSGSVRGFTQYF.

V usage is TRBV5-1 and J usage is TRBJ2-5; D not resolved. The germline V gene encodes CDR1 SGHRS and CDR2 YFSETQ. This CDR3 comprises 14 residues. Trimming removed 8 bases at V and 5 bases at J, with 19 bases between. Here the CDR3 reads CASKTLPVGETQYF. CDR3 in DNA: TGCGCCAGTAAGACACTCCCGGTGGGGGAGACCCAGTACTTC. Full variable domain (outside the CDR3, taken from reference TRBV5-1 and TRBJ2-5): KAGVTQTPRYLIKTRGQQVTLSCSPISGHRSVSWYQQTPGQGLQFLFEYFSETQRNKGNFPGRFSGRQFSNSRSEMNVSTLELGDSALYLCASKTLPVGETQYFGPGTRLLVL.

A few counts support this clonotype. This rearrangement joins TRBV20-1 to TRBJ2-3; 15 bases line up with TRBD2. From germline, CDR1 is DFQATT and CDR2 SNEGSKA (reference sequence). The junction had 10 bases not matched to a gene; V was cut back by 3 bases and J by 6 bases. CDR3 length: 17 amino acids. The CDR3 DNA reads TGCAGTGCTAGGTCACCGGGACTAGCGGGAGGTCAGGATACGCAGTATTTT. It encodes CSARSPGLAGGQDTQYF.

This clonotype was found a few times. This chain links TRBV20-1 with TRBJ2-2; 7 nucleotides align to TRBD2. The J segment lost 3 bases and the V segment lost 0 bases, leaving 7 bases of the junction unmatched. The CDR3 runs to 16 residues. Germline V gene data show CDR1 as DFQATT and CDR2 as SNEGSKA (reference sequence). The CDR3 coding sequence is TGCAGTGCTAGAGATCGAGGGAGGGCCGACACCGGGGAGCTGTTTTTT. It yields the protein CSARDRGRADTGELFF.

This clonotype has ten or more counts. The J gene is TRBJ1-4, the V gene TRBV30; TRBD1 matches 9 bases. CDR1 and CDR2 (germline): GTSNPN, SVGIG (reference sequence). The CDR3 contains 14 residues. V was clipped by 5 bases and J by 8 bases; unmatched bases: 9. CDR3 loop: CAWSGTGRDEKLFF. In DNA form, the CDR3 reads TGTGCCTGGTCCGGGACAGGGAGGGACGAAAAACTGTTTTTT.

The sample holds a few counts of this clonotype. The chain joins TRBV18 to TRBJ2-2; the D is unclear. V was trimmed by 1 base and J by 6 bases, leaving 9 bases between them. This CDR3 has 14 amino acids. Germline-derived CDR1 and CDR2 are KGHSH and LQKENI. CDR3 residues: CASSPRRGPGELFF. CDR3 sequence (DNA): TGTGCCAGCTCACCACGGAGAGGACCCGGGGAGCTGTTTTTT.

The chain is built from TRBV5-1 and TRBJ2-7; TRBD2 agrees at 8 bases. CDR3 length: 14 residues. Germline V gene lookup returns CDR1 SGHRS and CDR2 YFSETQ. V lost 3 bases, J lost 3 bases, and 5 bases stayed unmatched. In DNA form, the CDR3 reads TGCGCCAGCAGCTCCTCCGGGACTAGCTACGAGCAGTACTTC. Amino acid sequence: CASSSSGTSYEQYF.